The rows below give T cell receptor beta chains drawn from one sample of a study of cytomegalovirus exposure and HLA in healthy donors. Clones were sequenced by immunoSEQ multiplex PCR, and TCRdb holds only the in-frame ones, with some missing. In the table there are 100,000 to 150,000 clones, about 80% of which are singletons. Sequenced sample: PBMCs. The receptors were gathered from a woman in her forties in good health and CMV-seropositive. The CDR3 runs from the conserved cysteine through the conserved F or W. The order of the fields is D gene, V gene, J gene, clone size, CDR3 protein, CDR3 DNA. A D gene is named only where the DNA matches it firmly. Part of the rows lack a size; the others show once, few, many or a class for expanded clones.

TRBD1	TRBV5-8	TRBJ1-5	.	CASSSTGALQPQHF	TGTGCCAGCAGCTCAACAGGGGCCCTCCAGCCCCAGCATTTT
.	TRBV5-1	TRBJ1-6	.	CASSLHRENSPLHF	TGCGCCAGCAGCTTGCACAGGGAAAATTCACCCCTCCACTTT
.	TRBV14	TRBJ2-5	few	CASSRSGGQYF	TGTGCCAGCAGCAGGTCAGGAGGGCAGTACTTC
.	TRBV7-8	TRBJ2-3	.	CASSRLGDTQYF	TGTGCCAGCAGCCGACTAGGAGATACGCAGTATTTT
.	TRBV25-1	TRBJ2-7	.	CASSEDTSYEQYF	TGTGCCAGCAGTGAAGACACCTCCTACGAGCAGTACTTC
.	TRBV5-1	TRBJ2-3	.	CASSLGAGRPDTQYF	TGCGCCAGCAGCTTGGGGGCAGGGAGGCCAGATACGCAGTATTTT
TRBD2	TRBV27	TRBJ2-7	.	CASSLSGGPSYEQYF	TGTGCCAGCAGTTTATCGGGAGGGCCCTCCTACGAGCAGTACTTC
.	TRBV6-5	TRBJ1-2	.	CASSPGPSVGYTF	TGTGCCAGCAGCCCGGGTCCGTCGGTCGGCTACACCTTC
.	TRBV5-1	TRBJ1-2	.	CASSLARGANLYGYTF	TGCGCCAGCAGCTTGGCGCGCGGGGCCAACCTTTATGGCTACACCTTC
TRBD1	TRBV4-1	TRBJ1-4	.	CASSQTRTGEKLFF	TGCGCCAGCAGCCAAACACGGACAGGGGAAAAACTGTTTTTT
TRBD1	TRBV6-4	TRBJ2-7	once	CASRGPSRGRYEQYF	TGTGCCAGCAGAGGGCCTTCCAGGGGGCGTTACGAGCAGTACTTC
.	TRBV19	TRBJ2-5	.	CASSTNRYQETQYF	TGTGCCAGTAGTACCAACAGGTACCAAGAGACCCAGTACTTC
.	TRBV4-3	TRBJ2-2	.	CASSPTGTPTGELFF	TGCGCCAGCAGCCCAACCGGGACACCCACCGGGGAGCTGTTTTTT
.	TRBV21-1	TRBJ1-3	.	CASSIKLRDIEGNTIYF	TGTGCCAGCAGCATCAAACTCCGGGACATCGAAGGAAACACCATATATTTT
.	TRBV15	TRBJ2-3	.	CATSLRRGTQYF	TGTGCCACCAGCCTACGGCGGGGCACGCAGTATTTT
TRBD2	TRBV9	TRBJ2-5	once	CASSASGVETQYF	TGTGCCAGCAGCGCTAGCGGGGTTGAGACCCAGTACTTC
TRBD2	TRBV5-4	TRBJ2-7	.	CASSLGTSAIYEQYF	TGTGCCAGCAGCTTGGGGACTAGCGCGATCTACGAGCAGTACTTC
TRBD2	TRBV27	TRBJ2-1	.	CASSPGTSSHNEQFF	TGTGCCAGCAGCCCCGGGACTAGCTCCCACAATGAGCAGTTCTTC
.	TRBV6-1	TRBJ1-1	.	CASSDHRVLNTEAFF	TGTGCCAGCAGTGATCACAGGGTTCTGAACACTGAAGCTTTCTTT
.	TRBV4-1	TRBJ1-5	.	CASSQDSGTVDSNQPQHF	TGCGCCAGCAGCCAAGACAGCGGAACAGTTGATAGCAATCAGCCCCAGCATTTT
TRBD2	TRBV7-8	TRBJ2-1	.	CASSLVPGELAGGLYEQFF	TGTGCCAGCAGCTTGGTCCCTGGAGAACTAGCGGGGGGGCTCTATGAGCAGTTCTTC
TRBD2	TRBV19	TRBJ2-7	once	CASSLAGERSYEQYF	TGTGCCAGTAGCTTAGCGGGGGAGAGGTCCTACGAGCAGTACTTC
.	TRBV7-8	TRBJ1-6	.	CASSLVVTSTYNSPLHF	TGTGCCAGCAGCTTAGTGGTGACAAGCACCTATAATTCACCCCTCCACTTT
TRBD2	TRBV19	TRBJ2-1	few	CASSVLAGTNEQFF	TGTGCCAGTAGTGTTCTAGCGGGGACAAATGAGCAGTTCTTC
TRBD2	TRBV7-2	TRBJ2-2	.	CASRPGGGSGELFF	TGTGCCAGCAGGCCCGGGGGAGGGTCCGGGGAGCTGTTTTTT
TRBD2	TRBV9	TRBJ2-3	.	CASSASGLAGGSTDTQYF	TGTGCCAGCAGCGCCTCCGGACTAGCGGGGGGAAGTACAGATACGCAGTATTTT